Shown below are 2 T cell receptor beta chains from a single sample sequenced in a study of T cell changes during pregnancy in multiple sclerosis. The repertoire was sequenced with immunoSEQ multiplex PCR; TCRdb's copy has only in-frame clones and lacks some. Of about 28,000 clones listed, 85% to 90% are singletons. The sample in question was CD4+ T cells from peripheral blood mononuclear cells, obtained in the first trimester of pregnancy. The source is a female donor in good health, enrolled as a control in a pregnancy study.

The chain has TRBV2 and TRBJ1-5; 8 positions match TRBD1. The CDR3 contains 14 residues. The germline V gene encodes CDR1 SNHLY and CDR2 FYNNEI. Unmatched junction bases numbered 4, after V lost 5 bases and J lost 4 bases. CDR3: CASSRQGPNQPQHF. The DNA for the CDR3 is TGTGCCAGCAGTCGACAGGGGCCGAATCAGCCCCAGCATTTT.

The rearrangement uses TRBV6-1 and TRBJ1-1; TRBD1 might be the D (5 bases). Germline-derived CDR1 and CDR2 are MNHNS and SASEGT. V dropped 6 bases and J dropped 1 base, with 15 bases sitting between them. There are 15 residues in the CDR3. CDR3 coding DNA: TGTGCCAGCAGCCCTTCCAGGGCCCAGAACACTGAAGCTTTCTTT. Amino acids: CASSPSRAQNTEAFF.